This TCR beta chain was retrieved from a study of blood T cell repertoires in COVID-19. Across the whole study: The United States, Italy and Spain supplied acute and convalescent COVID-19 samples. PBMCs, B-cell-depleted T cells, or T cells were the source of the cDNA or gDNA that made up the material.

The CDR3 has 15 residues. Per the germline V gene, CDR1 is KGHSH and CDR2 is LQKENI. The V and J ends lost 6 bases and 1 base, in that order; junction bases with no gene match: 7. Authors' methods: Amplification of reference gene primers provided the estimated nucleated cell counts. Profiling relied on immunoSEQ multiplex PCR, and the TCRdb table lists in-frame clones only, not all of them. The V and J calls and clone size come from that table; D and trimming were worked out from the DNA. The sample lists over 70,000 clones, around 88% occurring once. Specimen: peripheral blood. The chain is built from TRBV18 and TRBJ1-1, with 8 bases lining up with TRBD1. This TCR derives from a woman aged 80 or over with acute or convalescent COVID-19. This CDR3 is CASSPAGGTNTEAFF. The CDR3, as DNA: TGTGCCAGCTCTCCAGCAGGGGGCACGAACACTGAAGCTTTCTTT.